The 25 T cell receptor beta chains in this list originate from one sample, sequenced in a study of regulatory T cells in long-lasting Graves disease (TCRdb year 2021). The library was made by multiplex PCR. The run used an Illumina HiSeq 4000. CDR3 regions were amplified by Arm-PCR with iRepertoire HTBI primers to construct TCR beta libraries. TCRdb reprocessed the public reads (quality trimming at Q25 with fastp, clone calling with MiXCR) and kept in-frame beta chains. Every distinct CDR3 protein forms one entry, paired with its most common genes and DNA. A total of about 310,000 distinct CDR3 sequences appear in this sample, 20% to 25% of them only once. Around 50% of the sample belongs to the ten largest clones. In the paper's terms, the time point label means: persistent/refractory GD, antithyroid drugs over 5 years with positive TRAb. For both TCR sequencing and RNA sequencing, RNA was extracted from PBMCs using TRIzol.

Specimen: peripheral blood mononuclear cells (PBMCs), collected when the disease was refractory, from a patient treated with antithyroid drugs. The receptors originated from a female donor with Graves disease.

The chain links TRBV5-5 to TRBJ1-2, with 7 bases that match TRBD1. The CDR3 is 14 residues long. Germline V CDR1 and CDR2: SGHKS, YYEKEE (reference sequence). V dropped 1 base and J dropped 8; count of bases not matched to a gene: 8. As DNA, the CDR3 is TGTGCCAGCAGCTTGAGACAGGGCGGGGAAGGCTACACCTTC. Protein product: CASSLRQGGEGYTF.

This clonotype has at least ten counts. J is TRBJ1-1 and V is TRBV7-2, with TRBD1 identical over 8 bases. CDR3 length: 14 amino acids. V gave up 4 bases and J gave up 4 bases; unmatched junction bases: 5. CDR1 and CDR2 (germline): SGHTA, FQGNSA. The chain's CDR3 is CASSSSGGVTEAFF. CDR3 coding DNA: TGTGCCAGCAGCTCTTCAGGGGGCGTCACTGAAGCTTTCTTT.

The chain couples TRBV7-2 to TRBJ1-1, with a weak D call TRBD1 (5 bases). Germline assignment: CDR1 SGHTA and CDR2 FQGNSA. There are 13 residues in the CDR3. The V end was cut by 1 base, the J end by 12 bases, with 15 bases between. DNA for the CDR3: TGTGCCAGCAGCTTAGAATCGGGGGAGCTGTCTTTCTTT. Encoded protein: CASSLESGELSFF.

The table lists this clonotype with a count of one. CDR3 amino acids: CASSLSPLSYAGELFF. Written as DNA, the CDR3 is TGTGCCAGCAGTTTATCCCCCCTATCCTACGCCGGGGAGCTGTTTTTT. The genes are TRBV28 and TRBJ2-2; D unclear. The germline V gene has CDR1 MDHEN and CDR2 SYDVKM. Trimming removed 1 base from V and 6 bases from J, with 15 bases in between. The CDR3 length is 16 residues.

As DNA, the CDR3 is TGTGCCATCAGTGACCAAGCGGGAAACACCGGGGAGCTGTTTTTT. Its protein product is CAISDQAGNTGELFF. The gene calls are TRBV10-3 and TRBJ2-2; TRBD2 aligns across 7 bases. The V and J ends lost 3 bases and 2 bases, in that order; junction bases with no gene match: 3. Germline CDR1 is ENHRY and CDR2 is SYGVKD. This CDR3 region has 15 residues.

This chain's CDR3 is CASSQDPGTYNEKLFF. The DNA for the CDR3 is TGCGCCAGCAGCCAAGACCCAGGGACATATAATGAAAAACTGTTTTTT. This chain links TRBV4-1 with TRBJ1-4; TRBD1 might be the D (6 bases). Trimming took off 0 bases at V and 4 bases at J, with 12 bases between the two ends. CDR3 length: 16 amino acids. The V gene's germline CDR1 is MGHRA and CDR2 YSYEKL.

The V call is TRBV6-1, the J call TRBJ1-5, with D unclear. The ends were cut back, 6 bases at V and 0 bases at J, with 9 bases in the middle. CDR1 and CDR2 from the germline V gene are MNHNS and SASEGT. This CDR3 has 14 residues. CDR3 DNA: TGTGCCAGCAGCGTAGGGTATAGCAATCAGCCCCAGCATTTT. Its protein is CASSVGYSNQPQHF.

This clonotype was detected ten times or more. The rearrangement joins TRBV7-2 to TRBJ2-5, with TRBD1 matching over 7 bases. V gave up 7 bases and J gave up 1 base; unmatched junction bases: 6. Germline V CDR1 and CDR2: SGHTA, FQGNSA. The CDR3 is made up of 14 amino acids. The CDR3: CASTSRTGQETQYF. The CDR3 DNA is TGTGCCAGCACCTCAAGGACAGGCCAAGAGACCCAGTACTTC.

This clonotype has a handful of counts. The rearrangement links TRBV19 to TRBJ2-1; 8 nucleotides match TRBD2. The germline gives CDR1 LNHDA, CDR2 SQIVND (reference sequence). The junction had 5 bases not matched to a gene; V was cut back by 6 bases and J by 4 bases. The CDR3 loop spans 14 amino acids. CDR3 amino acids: CASSGRAGYNEQFF. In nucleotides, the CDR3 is TGTGCCAGTAGCGGGAGGGCCGGTTACAATGAGCAGTTCTTC.

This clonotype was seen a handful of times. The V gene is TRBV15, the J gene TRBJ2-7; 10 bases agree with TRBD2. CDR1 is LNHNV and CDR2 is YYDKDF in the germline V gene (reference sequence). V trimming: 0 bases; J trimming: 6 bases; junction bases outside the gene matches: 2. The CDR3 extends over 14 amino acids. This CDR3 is CATSREVAGGEQYF. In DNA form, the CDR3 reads TGTGCCACCAGCAGAGAGGTAGCGGGAGGCGAGCAGTACTTC.

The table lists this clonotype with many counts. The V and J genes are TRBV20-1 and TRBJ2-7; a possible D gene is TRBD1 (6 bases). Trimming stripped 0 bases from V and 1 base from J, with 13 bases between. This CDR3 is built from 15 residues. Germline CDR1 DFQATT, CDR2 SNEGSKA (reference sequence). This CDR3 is CSARDSARGSYEQYF. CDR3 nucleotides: TGCAGTGCTAGAGATTCAGCCAGGGGTTCCTACGAGCAGTACTTC.

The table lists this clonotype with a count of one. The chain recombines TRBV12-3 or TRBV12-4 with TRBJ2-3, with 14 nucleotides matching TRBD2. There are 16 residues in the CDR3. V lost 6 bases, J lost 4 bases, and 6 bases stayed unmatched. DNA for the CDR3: TGTGCCAGCAGCAAGGGGACTAGCGGGAGTCCAGATACGCAGTATTTT. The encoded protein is CASSKGTSGSPDTQYF.

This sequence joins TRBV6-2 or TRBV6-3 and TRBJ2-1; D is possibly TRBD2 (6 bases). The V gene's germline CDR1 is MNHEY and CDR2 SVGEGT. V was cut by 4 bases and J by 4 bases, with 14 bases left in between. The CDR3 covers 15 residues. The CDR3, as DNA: TGTGCCAGCAGTTTTGGCGGGAAGATTTACAATGAGCAGTTCTTC. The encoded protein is CASSFGGKIYNEQFF.

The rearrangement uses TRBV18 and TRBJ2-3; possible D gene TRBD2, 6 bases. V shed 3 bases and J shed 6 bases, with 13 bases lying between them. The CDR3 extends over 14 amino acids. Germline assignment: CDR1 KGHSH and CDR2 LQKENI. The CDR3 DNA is TGTGCCAGCTCACCCGGGACTCCCTCCGATACGCAGTATTTT. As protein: CASSPGTPSDTQYF.

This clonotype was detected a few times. The CDR3 nucleotides read TGTGCCAGCAGTCGGTCCCAGAGGGAGAACATTCAGTACTTC. Its translation: CASSRSQRENIQYF. The chain is built from TRBV6-1 and TRBJ2-4; maybe TRBD2 (5 bases). Germline assignment: CDR1 MNHNS and CDR2 SASEGT. The V and J ends lost 5 bases and 7 bases respectively, with 15 bases between them. This CDR3 is 14 amino acids long.

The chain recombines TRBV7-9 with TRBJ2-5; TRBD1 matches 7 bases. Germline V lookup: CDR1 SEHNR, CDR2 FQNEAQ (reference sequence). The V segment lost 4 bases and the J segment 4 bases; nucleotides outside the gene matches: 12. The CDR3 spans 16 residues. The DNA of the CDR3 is TGTGCCAGCAGCTCACATCACAGGGGTTCGGGAGAGACCCAGTACTTC. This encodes CASSSHHRGSGETQYF.

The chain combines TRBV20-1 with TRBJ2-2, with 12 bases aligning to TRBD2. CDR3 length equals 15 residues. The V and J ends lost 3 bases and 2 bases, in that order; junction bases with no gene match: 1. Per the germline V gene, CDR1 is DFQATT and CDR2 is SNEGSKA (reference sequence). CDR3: CSARTSGSNTGELFF. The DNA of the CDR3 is TGCAGTGCTAGGACTAGCGGGAGCAACACCGGGGAGCTGTTTTTT.

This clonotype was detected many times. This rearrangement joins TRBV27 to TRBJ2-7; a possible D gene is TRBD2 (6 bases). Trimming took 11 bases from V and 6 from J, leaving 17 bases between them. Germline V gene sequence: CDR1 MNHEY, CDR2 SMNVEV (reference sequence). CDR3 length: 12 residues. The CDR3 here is CASFGQGGEQYF. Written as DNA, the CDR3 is TGTGCCTCGTTTGGGCAGGGAGGCGAGCAGTACTTC.

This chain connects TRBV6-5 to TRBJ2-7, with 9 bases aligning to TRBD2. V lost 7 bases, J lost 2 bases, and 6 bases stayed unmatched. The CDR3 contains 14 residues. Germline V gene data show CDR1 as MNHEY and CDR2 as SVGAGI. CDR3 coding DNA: TGTGCCAGCAACCGACTAGCGGACACCTACGAGCAGTACTTC. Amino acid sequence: CASNRLADTYEQYF.

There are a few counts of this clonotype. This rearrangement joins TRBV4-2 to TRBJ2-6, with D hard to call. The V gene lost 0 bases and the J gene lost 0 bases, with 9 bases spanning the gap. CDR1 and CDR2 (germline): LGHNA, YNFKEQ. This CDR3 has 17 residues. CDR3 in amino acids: CASSQDAWVSGANVLTF. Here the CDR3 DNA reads TGTGCCAGCAGCCAAGATGCCTGGGTCTCTGGGGCCAACGTCCTGACTTTC.

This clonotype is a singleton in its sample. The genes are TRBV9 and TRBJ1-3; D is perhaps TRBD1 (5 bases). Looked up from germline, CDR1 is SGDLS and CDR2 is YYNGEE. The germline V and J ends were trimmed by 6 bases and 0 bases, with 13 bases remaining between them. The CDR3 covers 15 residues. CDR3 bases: TGTGCCAGCAACGAGGGACCGAGCTCTGGAAACACCATATATTTT. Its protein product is CASNEGPSSGNTIYF.

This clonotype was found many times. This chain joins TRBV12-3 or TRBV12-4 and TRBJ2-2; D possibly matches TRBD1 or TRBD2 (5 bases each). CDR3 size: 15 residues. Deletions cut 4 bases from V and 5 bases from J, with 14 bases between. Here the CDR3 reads CASSWRQGRTGELFF. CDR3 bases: TGTGCCAGCAGTTGGAGGCAGGGACGGACCGGGGAGCTGTTTTTT.

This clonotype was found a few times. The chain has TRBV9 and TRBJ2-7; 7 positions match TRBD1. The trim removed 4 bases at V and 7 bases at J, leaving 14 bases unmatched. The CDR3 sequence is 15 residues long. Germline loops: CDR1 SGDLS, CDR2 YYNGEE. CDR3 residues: CASSPTGEPTWEQYF. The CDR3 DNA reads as TGTGCCAGCAGCCCCACAGGGGAGCCTACGTGGGAGCAGTACTTC.

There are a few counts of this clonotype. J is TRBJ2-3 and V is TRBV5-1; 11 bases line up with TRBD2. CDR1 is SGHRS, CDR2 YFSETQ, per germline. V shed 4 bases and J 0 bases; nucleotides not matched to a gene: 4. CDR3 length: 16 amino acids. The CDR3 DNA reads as TGCGCCAGCAGCCCCCGACTAGCGGGAAGCACAGATACGCAGTATTTT. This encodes CASSPRLAGSTDTQYF.

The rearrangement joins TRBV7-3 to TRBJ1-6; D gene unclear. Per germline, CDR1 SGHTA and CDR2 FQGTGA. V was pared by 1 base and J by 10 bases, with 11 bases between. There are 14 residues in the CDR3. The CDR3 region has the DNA TGTGCCAGCAGCTTAAGTGGGTTTGGGTCACCCCTCCACTTT. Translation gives CASSLSGFGSPLHF. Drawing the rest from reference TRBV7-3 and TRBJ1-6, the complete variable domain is GAGVSQTPSNKVTEKGKYVELRCDPISGHTALYWYRQSLGQGPEFLIYFQGTGAADDSGLPNDRFFAVRPEGSVSTLKIQRTERGDSAVYLCASSLSGFGSPLHFGNGTRLTVT.